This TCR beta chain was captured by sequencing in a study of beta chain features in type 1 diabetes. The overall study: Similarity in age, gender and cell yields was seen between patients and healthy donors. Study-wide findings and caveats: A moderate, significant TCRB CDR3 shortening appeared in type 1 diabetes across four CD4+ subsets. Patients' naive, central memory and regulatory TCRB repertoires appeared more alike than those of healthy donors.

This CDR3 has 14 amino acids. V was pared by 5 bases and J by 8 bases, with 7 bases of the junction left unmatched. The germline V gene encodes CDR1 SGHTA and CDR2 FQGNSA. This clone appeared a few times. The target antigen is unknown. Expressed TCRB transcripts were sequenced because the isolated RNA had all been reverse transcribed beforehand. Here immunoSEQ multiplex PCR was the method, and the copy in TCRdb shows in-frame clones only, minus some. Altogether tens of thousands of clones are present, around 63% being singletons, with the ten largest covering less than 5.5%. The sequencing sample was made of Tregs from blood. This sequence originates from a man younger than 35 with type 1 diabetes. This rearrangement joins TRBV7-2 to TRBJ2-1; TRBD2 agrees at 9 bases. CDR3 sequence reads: CASSRGTSLYEQFF. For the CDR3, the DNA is TGTGCCAGCAGCCGCGGGACTAGCTTGTATGAGCAGTTCTTC.